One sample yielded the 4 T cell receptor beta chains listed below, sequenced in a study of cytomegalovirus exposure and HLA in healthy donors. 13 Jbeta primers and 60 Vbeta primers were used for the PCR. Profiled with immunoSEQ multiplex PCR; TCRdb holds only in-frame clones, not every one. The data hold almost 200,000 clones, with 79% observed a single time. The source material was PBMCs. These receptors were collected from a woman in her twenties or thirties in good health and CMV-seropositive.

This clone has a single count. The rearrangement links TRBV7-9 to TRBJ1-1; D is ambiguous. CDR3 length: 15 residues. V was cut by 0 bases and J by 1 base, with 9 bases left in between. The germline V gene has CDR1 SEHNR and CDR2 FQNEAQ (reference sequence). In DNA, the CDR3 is TGTGCCAGCAGCTTAGCGGTAGGGAGGAACACTGAAGCTTTCTTT. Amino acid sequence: CASSLAVGRNTEAFF.

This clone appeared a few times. The CDR3 sequence is CASSHLPGMSMNTEAFF. Written as DNA, the CDR3 is TGTGCCAGCAGTCACCTTCCGGGAATGAGTATGAACACTGAAGCTTTCTTT. The genes are TRBV27 and TRBJ1-1, with D uncertain. Per germline, CDR1 MNHEY and CDR2 SMNVEV (reference sequence). V was cut by 5 bases and J by 0 bases, with 19 bases left in between. The CDR3 extends over 17 amino acids.

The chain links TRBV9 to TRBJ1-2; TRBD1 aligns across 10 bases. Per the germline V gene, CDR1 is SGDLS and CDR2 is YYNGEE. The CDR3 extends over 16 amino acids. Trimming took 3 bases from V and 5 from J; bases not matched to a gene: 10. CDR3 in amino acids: CASSAILGTGEYGYTF. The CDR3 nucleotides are TGTGCCAGCAGCGCCATATTGGGGACAGGGGAATATGGCTACACCTTC.

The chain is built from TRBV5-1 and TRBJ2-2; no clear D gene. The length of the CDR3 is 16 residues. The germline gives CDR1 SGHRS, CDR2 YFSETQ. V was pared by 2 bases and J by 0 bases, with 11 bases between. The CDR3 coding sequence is TGCGCCAGCAGCTTCGAAAGCGCTTCGAACACCGGGGAGCTGTTTTTT. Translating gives CASSFESASNTGELFF.